This T cell receptor (beta chain) was observed in a study of T-cell memory formation after mild COVID-19. Study-level results: While clones contracting from day 15 to 85 were balanced between CD4 and CD8, later expanders leaned CD4+. Proof of SARS-CoV-2 specificity was absent for the second-wave clones that crested on day 37.

In the case of this clonotype: The antigen remains unidentified.

TCRdb re-called the 5' RACE reads with MiXCR, one entry per CDR3 protein. The sample has about 390,000 distinct CDR3 sequences, approximately 15% seen once. Germline CDR1 is SSHAT and CDR2 is FNYEAQ (reference sequence). The CDR3 consists of 14 residues. Trimming took 5 bases from V and 7 from J, leaving 18 bases between them. Specimen: PBMCs or a T cell subset sorted from them (not recorded which). J is TRBJ2-7 and V is TRBV7-7; D is tentatively TRBD1 or TRBD2 (6 bases each). This TCR was recovered from a man younger than 35 who had mild COVID-19 (a few samples of this study predate the infection). Cell type and time point are not known. The CDR3, as DNA: TGTGCCAGCAGCCTTGGGCCGGGGGCTGGGGAGCAGTACTTC. Residues: CASSLGPGAGEQYF.